The 21 T cell receptor beta chains reported below all come from one sample, sequenced in a study of T cells in Graves' hyperthyroidism and ophthalmopathy. The source material, RNA transcripts, was used to amplify TCR beta CDR3 regions. The HTBI primer set was used in a first-round RT-PCR of the TCR CDR3. TCRdb recomputed calls from the multiplex PCR reads with MiXCR, one row per CDR3 protein. Altogether some 530,000 distinct CDR3 sequences are present, around a fifth being singletons, with the ten largest covering approximately 54%. Sample: blood. Receptor source: a woman aged 70-85 years with Graves' ophthalmopathy.

The table lists this clonotype with many counts. This chain links TRBV28 with TRBJ2-1, with D tentatively TRBD2 (5 bases). Germline V lookup: CDR1 MDHEN, CDR2 SYDVKM. The V and J ends lost 2 bases and 7 bases respectively, with 18 bases between them. The CDR3 runs 16 residues. As DNA, the CDR3 is TGTGCCAGCAGTTTACCGGGGTTGCCGGGATCAAATGAGCAGTTCTTC. Protein: CASSLPGLPGSNEQFF.

Only a few counts were recorded for this clonotype. This rearrangement joins TRBV20-1 to TRBJ2-5; 11 bases are shared with TRBD1. Germline loops: CDR1 DFQATT, CDR2 SNEGSKA (reference sequence). The CDR3 extends over 15 amino acids. The CDR3 spells CRVDRGPMGVETQYF. The CDR3 nucleotides read TGCAGAGTGGACAGGGGGCCGATGGGGGTGGAGACCCAGTACTTC.

In DNA form, the CDR3 reads TGCAGTGCTAAGAGAGGGGAGCGAACAGATACGCAGTATTTT. Translation gives CSAKRGERTDTQYF. The chain carries TRBV20-1 and TRBJ2-3; the D call may be TRBD1 or TRBD2 (5 bases each). The CDR3 runs to 14 residues. Per germline, CDR1 DFQATT and CDR2 SNEGSKA (reference sequence). V dropped 4 bases and J dropped 3 bases, with 14 bases sitting between them.

This clonotype was counted at least ten times. The chain couples TRBV3-1 to TRBJ1-1; D is possibly TRBD1 (5 bases). CDR1 LGHDT and CDR2 YNNKEL come from the germline V gene (reference sequence). CDR3 length equals 17 residues. Trimming removed 2 bases at V and 1 base at J, with 17 bases between. This chain's CDR3 is CASSQTAGGNGNTEAFF. The CDR3 DNA reads TGTGCCAGCAGCCAAACCGCCGGGGGGAATGGGAACACTGAAGCTTTCTTT.

The gene calls are TRBV4-1 and TRBJ2-7; D unresolved. The CDR3 runs 16 residues. V gave up 1 base and J gave up 0 bases, with 13 bases separating them. Germline loops: CDR1 MGHRA, CDR2 YSYEKL. DNA for the CDR3: TGCGCCAGCAGCCAAGGTTGGGCGGTCAGCTCCTACGAGCAGTACTTC. Translated: CASSQGWAVSSYEQYF.

The chain couples TRBV5-6 to TRBJ2-7; D gene ambiguous. V dropped 6 bases and J dropped 2 bases, with 15 bases sitting between them. This CDR3 has 14 amino acids. CDR1 is SGHDT and CDR2 is YYEEEE in the germline V gene. Here the CDR3 reads CASKVWNPTYEQYF. The CDR3 DNA reads TGTGCCAGCAAGGTCTGGAACCCAACCTACGAGCAGTACTTC.

This clonotype appeared a few times. This chain uses TRBV3-1 with TRBJ2-7, with 10 bases identical to TRBD1. This CDR3 has 15 residues. The J segment lost 4 bases and the V segment lost 3 bases, leaving 6 bases of the junction unmatched. Germline V gene lookup returns CDR1 LGHDT and CDR2 YNNKEL (reference sequence). CDR3 nucleotide sequence: TGTGCCAGCAGCCAGTCCCGGGACAGGGGATACGAGCAGTACTTC. This translates into CASSQSRDRGYEQYF.

This clonotype was seen ten or more times. The chain has TRBV6-1 and TRBJ1-2, with 9 bases aligning to TRBD1. Trimming cost V 5 bases and J 3 bases; bases outside gene matches: 7. Germline V gene lookup returns CDR1 MNHNS and CDR2 SASEGT. The CDR3 sequence is 15 residues long. The CDR3: CASSRDRGEYYGYTF. CDR3 bases: TGTGCCAGCAGTCGCGACAGGGGGGAATACTATGGCTACACCTTC.

This clonotype was detected ten times or more. This chain connects TRBV12-3 or TRBV12-4 to TRBJ1-2, with a weak D call TRBD1 (6 bases). The CDR3 contains 15 residues. V lost 6 bases, J lost 0 bases, and 14 bases lay in between. The CDR3 loop reads CASRGDTSSNYGYTF. CDR3 DNA: TGTGCCAGCAGGGGGGACACTAGCTCTAACTATGGCTACACCTTC.

This clonotype was recorded many times. The chain recombines TRBV28 with TRBJ1-2; D is unclear. Trimming stripped 3 bases from V and 2 bases from J, with 1 base between. Germline loops: CDR1 MDHEN, CDR2 SYDVKM. CDR3 length: 11 amino acids. CDR3 sequence (DNA): TGTGCCAGCAGTTTCAACTATGGCTACACCTTC. Its translation is CASSFNYGYTF.

V and J are TRBV3-1 and TRBJ2-2, with D perhaps matching TRBD1 (5 bases). The CDR3 length is 14 residues. V was shortened by 4 bases and J by 6 bases, with 12 bases between the two germline ends. The V gene's germline CDR1 is LGHDT and CDR2 YNNKEL (reference sequence). The CDR3 bases are TGTGCCAGCAGCCCGCTTACAGGTCCCGGGGAGCTGTTTTTT. Translated: CASSPLTGPGELFF.

The CDR3 nucleotides read TGTGCCAGTAGTCCCTGGGACAGCACCGGGGAGCTGTTTTTT. Encoded protein: CASSPWDSTGELFF. The rearrangement links TRBV19 to TRBJ2-2; 7 bases match TRBD1. The ends lost 5 bases at V and 4 bases at J; junction bases unmatched: 4. Germline V gives CDR1 LNHDA, CDR2 SQIVND (reference sequence). The CDR3 length is 14 residues.

In this sample, this clonotype turned up a few times. Sequence at one end of the junction differs from germline and may be a read error. The J gene is TRBJ1-1, the V gene TRBV20-1, with TRBD1 identical over 7 bases. CDR3 length: 9 amino acids. Germline V CDR1 and CDR2: DFQATT, SNEGSKA (reference sequence). The CDR3 region has the DNA TGCAGTGTTGCCGTACAGGGGATCTTT. This translates into CSVAVQGIF.

The chain uses TRBV4-1 and TRBJ2-1, with D tentatively TRBD2 (6 bases). There are 18 residues in the CDR3. With 8 bases removed from V and 2 bases from J, the gap between germline ends came to 25 bases. Germline V gives CDR1 MGHRA, CDR2 YSYEKL. CDR3 bases: TGCGCCAGCGCCGCCCCGAGACGAACGGGGGAGGCCTACAATGAGCAGTTCTTC. This encodes CASAAPRRTGEAYNEQFF.

The sample holds many counts of this clonotype. The V call is TRBV7-9, the J call TRBJ2-7; 9 bases agree with TRBD2. Germline V gene data show CDR1 as SEHNR and CDR2 as FQNEAQ (reference sequence). The CDR3 consists of 14 residues. V lost 6 bases to trimming and J lost 5 bases; unmatched junction nucleotides: 8. The DNA of the CDR3 is TGTGCCAGCAGGTGGGGATTAGCGGGAGACGAGCAGTACTTC. This translates into CASRWGLAGDEQYF.

This clonotype was recorded at least ten times. This sequence joins TRBV28 and TRBJ2-7, with 10 bases lining up with TRBD2. The CDR3 consists of 15 residues. CDR1 and CDR2 (germline): MDHEN, SYDVKM. V dropped 5 bases and J dropped 3; count of bases not matched to a gene: 7. CDR3 residues: CASSAASGSNYEQYF. CDR3 nucleotides: TGTGCCAGCAGTGCCGCTAGCGGGAGCAACTACGAGCAGTACTTC.

This clonotype appeared many times. The chain is built from TRBV25-1 and TRBJ1-1; no clear D gene. The CDR3 extends over 12 amino acids. The V gene lost 7 bases and the J gene lost 4 bases, with 10 bases spanning the gap. The germline CDR1 and CDR2 sequences are MGHDK and SYGVNS. CDR3 sequence: CASKMDGTEAFF. CDR3 in DNA: TGTGCCAGCAAAATGGACGGCACTGAAGCTTTCTTT.

This clonotype has a handful of counts. V and J are TRBV25-1 and TRBJ2-1, with 9 bases that match TRBD2. Germline CDR1 and CDR2: MGHDK and SYGVNS. The CDR3 covers 14 residues. Germline trimming cut 4 bases from V and 8 bases from J; bases unmatched to any gene: 6. The CDR3 protein is CASSAASGKHEQFF. CDR3 DNA sequence: TGTGCCAGCAGTGCCGCTAGCGGGAAGCATGAGCAGTTCTTC.

In this sample, this clonotype turned up many times. The rearrangement links TRBV3-1 to TRBJ2-7, with a weak D call TRBD2 (5 bases). CDR1 and CDR2 (germline): LGHDT, YNNKEL (reference sequence). The CDR3 spans 13 residues. V lost 5 bases, J lost 3 bases, and 11 bases lay in between. Written as DNA, the CDR3 is TGTGCCAGCAGCTCAGCGGATAGCTACGAGCAGTACTTC. Encoded protein: CASSSADSYEQYF.

This chain joins TRBV7-8 and TRBJ2-1; the D gene could be TRBD1 or TRBD2 (6 bases each). The length of the CDR3 is 14 residues. Trimming removed 4 bases from V and 6 bases from J, with 13 bases in between. CDR1 SGHVS and CDR2 FQNEAQ come from the germline V gene. CDR3 DNA sequence: TGTGCCAGCAGCTCCACGGGGGCGGCCAATGAGCAGTTCTTC. It encodes CASSSTGAANEQFF. Using reference TRBV7-8 and TRBJ2-1 for the parts outside the CDR3, the full variable domain is GAGVSQSPRYKVAKRGQDVALRCDPISGHVSLFWYQQALGQGPEFLTYFQNEAQLDKSGLPSDRFFAERPEGSVSTLKIQRTQQEDSAVYLCASSSTGAANEQFFGPGTRLTVL.

The rearrangement uses TRBV7-2 and TRBJ1-6; 7 positions match TRBD1. Looked up from germline, CDR1 is SGHTA and CDR2 is FQGNSA. V lost 0 bases and J lost 9; bases outside the gene matches: 5. The CDR3 runs 15 residues. CDR3 bases: TGTGCCAGCAGCTTAGCCCAGGGGGAAGTTTCACCCCTCCACTTT. Translating gives CASSLAQGEVSPLHF.